The TCR beta chain under discussion was sequenced for a study of cytomegalovirus exposure and HLA in healthy donors. As concerns this clone: Other DNA sequences in the sample encode the same CDR3.

Losses at the gene ends were 1 base for V and 5 bases for J; bases not matched to a gene: 3. This CDR3 is 16 amino acids long. The germline V gene has CDR1 SGHTA and CDR2 FQGNSA. In the PCR, 60 Vbeta and 13 Jbeta primers were used. Profiled with immunoSEQ multiplex PCR; TCRdb holds only in-frame clones, not every one. Here the sample spans 45,000 to 65,000 clones, about 71% being singletons. The TCR was taken from a woman aged 45-65 years in good health and CMV-seropositive. This chain links TRBV7-2 with TRBJ2-5, with TRBD2 identical over 14 bases. Sequencing input: PBMCs. The CDR3 nucleotides are TGTGCCAGCAGCTTAGGGACTAGCGGGGGGCAGGAGACCCAGTACTTC. Its protein product is CASSLGTSGGQETQYF.